Given below is one TCR beta chain in context. The data are from a study of blood T cell repertoires in COVID-19. Study-level background: Whether acute or convalescent, the COVID-19 samples came from the United States, Italy and Spain. Nucleic acid was either cDNA or gDNA, and it came from T cells, B-cell-depleted T cells, or PBMCs.

Authors' processing steps: Amplification with reference gene primers provided the estimates of nucleated cell counts. Profiling relied on immunoSEQ multiplex PCR, and the TCRdb table lists in-frame clones only, not all of them. The V and J calls and clone size were taken over from that table, and D and trimming were inferred from the DNA. Of fewer than 200,000 clones in the sample, about 87% were seen once. Germline assignment: CDR1 MGHDK and CDR2 SYGVNS. The CDR3 has 14 residues. Trimming pared 6 bases from V and 6 bases from J, leaving 15 bases between. The TCR comes from a woman between 18 and 29 years old who had recovered from COVID-19. What was sequenced was peripheral blood. The chain links TRBV25-1 to TRBJ1-5; possible D gene TRBD1, 6 bases. CDR3 protein: CASSTGFVIQPQHF. CDR3 sequence (DNA): TGTGCCAGCAGCACAGGGTTTGTAATTCAGCCCCAGCATTTT.